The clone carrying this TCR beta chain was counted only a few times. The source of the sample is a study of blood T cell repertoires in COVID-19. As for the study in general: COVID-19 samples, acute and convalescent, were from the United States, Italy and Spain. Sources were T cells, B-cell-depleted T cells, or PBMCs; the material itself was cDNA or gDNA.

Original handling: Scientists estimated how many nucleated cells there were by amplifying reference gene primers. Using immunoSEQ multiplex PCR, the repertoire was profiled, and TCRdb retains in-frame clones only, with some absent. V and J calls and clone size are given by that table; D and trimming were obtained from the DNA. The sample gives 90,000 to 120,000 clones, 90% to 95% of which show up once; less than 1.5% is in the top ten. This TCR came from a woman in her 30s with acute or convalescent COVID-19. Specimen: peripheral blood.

Here the CDR3 reads CASSQGELGSPLHF. CDR3 in DNA: TGTGCCAGCAGCCAAGGGGAGTTGGGTTCACCCCTCCACTTT. J is TRBJ1-6 and V is TRBV4-2; D uncertain. CDR1 is LGHNA and CDR2 is YNFKEQ in the germline V gene. The CDR3 has 14 amino acids. The V gene lost 1 base and the J gene lost 9 bases, with 10 bases spanning the gap.